This TCR beta chain is from a study of blood T cell repertoires in COVID-19. Study-level information: Sites across the United States, Italy and Spain contributed samples from acute and convalescent COVID-19. In each case, the material was cDNA or gDNA derived from T cells, B-cell-depleted T cells, or PBMCs.

Authors' analysis steps: Amplifying reference gene primers gave estimates of nucleated cell counts. Generated by immunoSEQ multiplex PCR, the TCRdb table keeps only in-frame clones and is missing some. V, J and clone size were drawn from that table, and D and trimming were deduced from the DNA. The table lists 300,000 to 400,000 clones, about 89% of them singletons, with around 8% in the top ten. The CDR3 extends over 15 amino acids. With 1 base clipped from V and 4 bases from J, the junction kept 3 bases outside the gene matches. Germline loops: CDR1 SGHKS, CDR2 YYEKEE (reference sequence). The sequenced material came from peripheral blood. V is TRBV5-5 and J is TRBJ2-1, with 9 bases matching TRBD2. This clonotype was obtained from a woman between 50 and 59 years old who had recovered from COVID-19. The CDR3 is CASSLSLAGYNEQFF. Here the CDR3 DNA reads TGTGCCAGCAGCTTGTCCCTAGCGGGGTACAATGAGCAGTTCTTC.